The 30 T cell receptor beta chains below all came from one sample that was sequenced in a study of post-analysis software for immune sequencing data. General observations from the study: Roughly five TRBV segments appeared more often in patients than in controls, and TRBV5-6, TRBV5-1 and TRBV20-1 were among these.

No antigen is known for these receptors. Presence of unique molecular identifiers characterized the TCR beta cDNA libraries. TCRdb re-derived calls from the PCR reads in MiXCR, one entry per CDR3 protein. This table holds a few hundred thousand distinct CDR3 sequences, around 40% found once. Material for sequencing was blood. The receptors come from a girl aged 5 to 17 with multiple sclerosis.

J is TRBJ1-2 and V is TRBV20-1; D is unresolved. CDR1 DFQATT and CDR2 SNEGSKA come from the germline V gene (reference sequence). V lost 3 bases and J lost 1, with 15 bases in between. The CDR3 is made up of 15 amino acids. CDR3 in DNA: TGCAGTGCTAGTGGTAGTTTGCGGATTAACTATGGCTACACCTTC. Protein sequence: CSASGSLRINYGYTF.

The rearrangement uses TRBV20-1 and TRBJ1-5; D perhaps matches TRBD1 (6 bases). Trimming removed 1 base at V and 5 bases at J, with 12 bases between. From germline, CDR1 is DFQATT and CDR2 SNEGSKA (reference sequence). The CDR3 length is 14 residues. The CDR3 loop reads CSARALRGDQPQHF. DNA of the CDR3: TGCAGTGCTAGAGCTTTGAGGGGGGATCAGCCCCAGCATTTT.

This clonotype was counted between two and nine times. The rearrangement uses TRBV7-9 and TRBJ2-5; no clear D gene. The V and J ends lost 3 bases and 5 bases respectively, with 7 bases between them. CDR1 SEHNR and CDR2 FQNEAQ come from the germline V gene (reference sequence). There are 12 residues in the CDR3. The CDR3 DNA reads as TGTGCCAGCAGCTTTAGCTTGGAGACCCAGTACTTC. It yields the protein CASSFSLETQYF.

The chain combines TRBV4-1 with TRBJ2-7; 7 nucleotides match TRBD1. This CDR3 comprises 16 residues. J lost 5 bases, V lost 2 bases, and 12 bases had no gene match. Germline V CDR1 and CDR2: MGHRA, YSYEKL. The CDR3 is CASSQPLRNRGNEQYF. Written as DNA, the CDR3 is TGCGCCAGCAGCCAACCTCTAAGGAACAGGGGTAACGAGCAGTACTTC.

In its sample, this clonotype was seen a few times. The V and J genes are TRBV10-2 and TRBJ2-3; perhaps TRBD2 as D (6 bases). Germline V CDR1 and CDR2: WSHSY, SAAADI. The CDR3 spans 17 residues. Trimming pared 0 bases from V and 2 bases from J, leaving 15 bases between. This CDR3 reads CASSESTGVGNTDTQYF. The CDR3 DNA is TGCGCCAGCAGTGAGTCGACGGGAGTGGGGAACACAGATACGCAGTATTTT.

The chain couples TRBV7-9 to TRBJ2-3; D ambiguous. This CDR3 has 15 residues. Trimming pared 2 bases from V and 2 bases from J, leaving 11 bases between. Germline loops: CDR1 SEHNR, CDR2 FQNEAQ (reference sequence). The CDR3 sequence is CASSLRVKDTDTQYF. The CDR3 DNA reads TGTGCCAGCAGCTTACGGGTCAAAGACACAGATACGCAGTATTTT.

The J gene is TRBJ1-1, the V gene TRBV6-1; no reliable D call. This CDR3 region has 13 residues. V lost 5 bases to trimming and J lost 8 bases, with 15 bases between them. Per the germline V gene, CDR1 is MNHNS and CDR2 is SASEGT. The CDR3 DNA is TGTGCCAGCAGTTATTCCGGACCCGCCGAAGCTTTCTTT. Translated, it gives CASSYSGPAEAFF.

This clonotype was seen a few times. The chain has TRBV6-2 or TRBV6-3 and TRBJ2-1, with 9 bases identical to TRBD2. The J segment lost 4 bases and the V segment lost 8 bases, leaving 9 bases of the junction unmatched. CDR1 is MNHEY, CDR2 SVGEGT, per germline. CDR3 length equals 15 residues. The CDR3 region is CASDAASGAYNEQFF. For the CDR3, the DNA is TGTGCCAGCGACGCGGCTAGCGGGGCGTACAATGAGCAGTTCTTC.

The sample holds a few counts of this clonotype. This chain links TRBV29-1 with TRBJ2-1, with D uncertain. CDR1 is SQVTM, CDR2 ANQGSEA, per germline. The V gene lost 6 bases and the J gene lost 6 bases, with 15 bases spanning the gap. The CDR3 is 13 amino acids. This CDR3 reads CSVTGRFSNEQFF. The CDR3, as DNA: TGCAGCGTGACTGGCAGATTTTCCAATGAGCAGTTCTTC.

The chain recombines TRBV29-1 with TRBJ2-1; the match to TRBD2 covers 9 bases. Germline V CDR1 and CDR2: SQVTM, ANQGSEA. The CDR3 extends over 15 amino acids. V shed 7 bases, J shed 0 bases, and the junction held 7 bases outside the gene matches. The CDR3 loop is CSARLAELSYNEQFF. The CDR3 DNA reads as TGCAGCGCCCGACTAGCGGAACTCTCCTACAATGAGCAGTTCTTC.

The sample holds a few counts of this clonotype. J is TRBJ1-2 and V is TRBV20-1, with a possible D match to TRBD1 (5 bases). Trimming removed 0 bases from V and 7 bases from J, with 9 bases in between. This CDR3 region has 12 residues. Germline loops: CDR1 DFQATT, CDR2 SNEGSKA (reference sequence). CDR3 bases: TGCAGTGCTAGAGATGTAGGGGTTGGCTACACCTTC. Translation gives CSARDVGVGYTF.

Comments on this clonotype: A much larger clone lies one base from this, so it may be a read error. The CDR3 bases are TGTGCCAGTAGTACTGGCGGGGTGAACATTCAGTACTTC. Its translation: CASSTGGVNIQYF. This rearrangement joins TRBV7-2 to TRBJ2-7, with a possible D match to TRBD2 (6 bases). The J call may be faulty, since TRBJ2-4 better matches the DNA end. This CDR3 is 13 amino acids long. CDR1 and CDR2 from the germline V gene are SGHTA and FQGNSA.

The V and J genes are TRBV21-1 and TRBJ1-1; the tabulated D call, TRBD1, remains unverified against the DNA. TRBV21-1 is marked as a pseudogene. The CDR3 runs to 18 residues. This CDR3 reads CASSKKAPTGTGAYEAFF. CDR3 nucleotide sequence: TGTGCCAGCAGCAAAAAAGCGCCAACCGGGACAGGAGCTTATGAAGCTTTCTTT.

This clonotype was detected a few times. J is TRBJ2-1 and V is TRBV28; no firm D call. Germline V CDR1 and CDR2: MDHEN, SYDVKM. The CDR3 extends over 14 amino acids. The V and J ends lost 4 bases and 10 bases respectively, with 17 bases between them. The CDR3 here is CASSSPDDIEEQFF. The CDR3 coding sequence is TGTGCCAGCAGTTCCCCCGACGACATCGAAGAGCAGTTCTTC.

This clonotype has a handful of counts. This chain uses TRBV6-2 or TRBV6-3 with TRBJ2-1; TRBD2 matches 9 bases. The J segment lost 3 bases and the V segment lost 5 bases, leaving 8 bases of the junction unmatched. The CDR3 covers 16 residues. CDR1 MNHEY and CDR2 SVGEGT come from the germline V gene. The CDR3 sequence is CASSPLASGIYNEQFF. The CDR3 region has the DNA TGTGCCAGCAGTCCCCTGGCTAGCGGGATCTACAATGAGCAGTTCTTC.

In this sample, this clonotype turned up once. This rearrangement joins TRBV5-1 to TRBJ1-1; 7 bases map to TRBD1. Germline V gene data show CDR1 as SGHRS and CDR2 as YFSETQ. V lost 4 bases, J lost 4 bases, and 7 bases stayed unmatched. CDR3 length: 14 amino acids. DNA for the CDR3: TGCGCCAGCAGCCTCAGCAGGGGGAGCACTGAAGCTTTCTTT. Encoded protein: CASSLSRGSTEAFF.

This chain joins TRBV7-8 and TRBJ1-5; D might be TRBD1 (5 bases). V was cut by 5 bases and J by 0 bases, with 14 bases left in between. This CDR3 contains 16 residues. Germline V gene data show CDR1 as SGHVS and CDR2 as FQNEAQ. The CDR3 is CASSPIPGPSNQPQHF. As DNA, the CDR3 is TGTGCCAGCAGCCCGATTCCGGGACCTAGCAATCAGCCCCAGCATTTT.

This clonotype occurred a few times. The V call is TRBV7-2, the J call TRBJ2-1, with a weak D call TRBD2 (6 bases). The V end lost 1 base, the J end lost 2 bases, and 9 bases lay between the germline ends. The CDR3 consists of 15 residues. CDR1 is SGHTA and CDR2 is FQGNSA in the germline V gene. The CDR3 is CASSLVWGAYNEQFF. The CDR3 DNA reads TGTGCCAGCAGCTTAGTCTGGGGGGCCTACAATGAGCAGTTCTTC.

With regard to this clonotype: One junction end disagrees with the germline gene, perhaps due to a read error. This rearrangement joins TRBV6-4 to TRBJ2-1; 11 bases align to TRBD2. Germline V gene sequence: CDR1 MRHNA, CDR2 SNTAGT. There are 15 residues in the CDR3. CDR3 nucleotide sequence: TGTGCCGGCAGCTATAGCGGGAGGGCCGGGGATGAGCAGTTCTTC. It specifies CAGSYSGRAGDEQFF.

The CDR3 loop reads CSARDGSHEQFF. Written as DNA, the CDR3 is TGCAGTGCTAGAGACGGAAGCCATGAGCAGTTCTTC. V gene TRBV20-1 combines with J gene TRBJ2-1; D is unclear. V was cut by 0 bases and J by 8 bases, with 8 bases left in between. This CDR3 comprises 12 residues. The germline CDR1 and CDR2 sequences are DFQATT and SNEGSKA (reference sequence).

The chain uses TRBV5-1 and TRBJ2-5, with 12 nucleotides matching TRBD1. The CDR3 spans 15 residues. V was clipped by 2 bases and J by 5 bases; unmatched bases: 4. From germline, CDR1 is SGHRS and CDR2 YFSETQ. The chain's CDR3 is CASSFGTGGVETQYF. Written as DNA, the CDR3 is TGCGCCAGCAGCTTTGGGACAGGGGGCGTCGAGACCCAGTACTTC.

The gene calls are TRBV12-3 or TRBV12-4 and TRBJ1-1; D perhaps matches TRBD1 (6 bases). V dropped 0 bases and J dropped 4 bases, with 9 bases sitting between them. This CDR3 region has 14 residues. The CDR3 DNA follows: TGTGCCAGCAGTTTAGCGCAGGGGCTCACTGAAGCTTTCTTT. As protein: CASSLAQGLTEAFF.

V and J are TRBV25-1 and TRBJ1-2; D perhaps matches TRBD1 (5 bases). Germline V CDR1 and CDR2: MGHDK, SYGVNS. Trimming pared 6 bases from V and 8 bases from J, leaving 16 bases between. The CDR3 loop spans 13 amino acids. CDR3 residues: CASSAQAGRGYTF. The CDR3 region has the DNA TGTGCCAGCAGCGCCCAGGCAGGGCGCGGCTACACCTTC.

The chain has TRBV12-3 or TRBV12-4 and TRBJ1-4; possibly TRBD1 for D (5 bases). The CDR3 has 15 residues. The V end lost 3 bases, the J end lost 6 bases, and 14 bases lay between the germline ends. The chain's CDR3 is CASSFYPGDHEKLFF. CDR3 DNA: TGTGCCAGCAGTTTTTACCCGGGGGATCATGAAAAACTGTTTTTT.

This sequence joins TRBV20-1 and TRBJ2-3; a weak D match, TRBD1 (6 bases). The CDR3 consists of 15 residues. Per the germline V gene, CDR1 is DFQATT and CDR2 is SNEGSKA (reference sequence). V lost 1 base to trimming and J lost 2 bases, with 13 bases between them. The CDR3 spells CSARVTGRNTDTQYF. Written as DNA, the CDR3 is TGCAGTGCTAGAGTCACAGGGCGAAACACAGATACGCAGTATTTT.

The V and J genes are TRBV20-1 and TRBJ2-7, with D possibly being TRBD1 (6 bases). The length of the CDR3 is 14 residues. With 1 base removed from V and 0 bases from J, the gap between germline ends came to 10 bases. CDR1 and CDR2 (germline): DFQATT, SNEGSKA (reference sequence). The CDR3 region has the DNA TGCAGTGCTAGAGTCGGGACACTCTCCTACGAGCAGTACTTC. Its translation is CSARVGTLSYEQYF.

V usage is TRBV20-1 and J usage is TRBJ1-6; D gene unclear. Germline V lookup: CDR1 DFQATT, CDR2 SNEGSKA (reference sequence). CDR3 size: 14 residues. This CDR3 is CATERAFGNSPLHF. The CDR3 nucleotides are TGCGCCACAGAGCGGGCCTTCGGTAATTCACCCCTCCACTTT.

This clonotype has more than one count but fewer than ten. The rearrangement uses TRBV7-2 and TRBJ2-7, with TRBD1 matching 8 bases. The germline CDR1 and CDR2 sequences are SGHTA and FQGNSA. Losses at the gene ends were 3 bases for V and 7 bases for J; bases not matched to a gene: 8. The CDR3 sequence is 14 residues long. CDR3 nucleotide sequence: TGTGCCAGCAGCTTTCAGGGGGCAAGGGGTGAGCAGTACTTC. It codes for CASSFQGARGEQYF.

The chain links TRBV7-2 to TRBJ2-3; D unclear. The V gene's germline CDR1 is SGHTA and CDR2 FQGNSA. The length of the CDR3 is 13 residues. V shed 3 bases and J shed 2 bases, with 6 bases lying between them. CDR3 coding DNA: TGTGCCAGCAGCTTTGGTTACACAGATACGCAGTATTTT. It codes for CASSFGYTDTQYF.

The chain recombines TRBV4-1 with TRBJ2-1; the D is unclear. V was clipped by 1 base and J by 8 bases, with 9 bases between them. The CDR3 is 13 residues long. The V gene's germline CDR1 is MGHRA and CDR2 YSYEKL. The CDR3 sequence: CASSQAPPDEQFF. The DNA of the CDR3 is TGCGCCAGCAGCCAAGCCCCCCCGGATGAGCAGTTCTTC.